This T cell receptor beta chain was sequenced in a study of T cell repertoires in cytomegalovirus infection. Overall study: A matching HLA type, together with CMV infection, was signaled by public TCR beta signatures. Study-wide results and caveats: Summed public TCR beta family frequency identified CMV carriers bearing the relevant HLA.

V lost 6 bases to trimming and J lost 8 bases; unmatched junction nucleotides: 21. Germline CDR1 MDHEN, CDR2 SYDVKM. The CDR3 covers 20 residues. This clonotype was seen many times. As yet, its antigen is unknown. MiXCR was run by TCRdb on the reads, yielding one entry per CDR3 protein. The profile shows approximately 500,000 distinct CDR3 sequences, 33% of them singletons. This chain joins TRBV28 and TRBJ2-1; 14 positions match TRBD2. The clonotype comes from a human donor in good health (CMV status not recorded). Some clones in this sample may be carry-over from other donors' samples. This sample comprised cultured PBMCs, obtained from culture after CMV antigen stimulation. CDR3 amino acids: CASRTTSGRAKGGFRDEQFF. The CDR3 region has the DNA TGTGCCAGCAGGACGACTAGCGGGAGGGCCAAAGGGGGTTTCAGGGATGAGCAGTTCTTC.